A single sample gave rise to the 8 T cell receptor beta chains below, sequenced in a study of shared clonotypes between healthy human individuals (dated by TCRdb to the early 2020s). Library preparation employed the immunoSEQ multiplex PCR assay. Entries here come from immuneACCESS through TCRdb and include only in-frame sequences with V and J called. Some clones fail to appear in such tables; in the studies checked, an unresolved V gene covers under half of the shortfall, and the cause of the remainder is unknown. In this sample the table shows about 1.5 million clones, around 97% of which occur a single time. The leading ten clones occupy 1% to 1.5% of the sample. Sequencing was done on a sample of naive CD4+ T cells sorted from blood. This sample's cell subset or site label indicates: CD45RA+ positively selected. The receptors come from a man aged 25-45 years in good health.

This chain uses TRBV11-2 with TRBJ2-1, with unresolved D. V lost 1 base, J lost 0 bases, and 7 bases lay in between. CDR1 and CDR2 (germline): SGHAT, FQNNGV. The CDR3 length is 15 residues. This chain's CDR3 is CASSLVPGSYNEQFF. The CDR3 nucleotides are TGTGCCAGCAGCTTAGTCCCGGGCTCCTACAATGAGCAGTTCTTC.

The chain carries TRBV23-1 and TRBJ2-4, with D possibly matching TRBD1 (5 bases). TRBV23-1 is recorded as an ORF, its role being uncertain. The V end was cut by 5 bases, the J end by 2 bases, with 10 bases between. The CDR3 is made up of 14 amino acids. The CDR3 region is CASSTQVPKNIQYF. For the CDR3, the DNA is TGCGCCAGCAGTACACAGGTCCCCAAAAACATTCAGTACTTC.

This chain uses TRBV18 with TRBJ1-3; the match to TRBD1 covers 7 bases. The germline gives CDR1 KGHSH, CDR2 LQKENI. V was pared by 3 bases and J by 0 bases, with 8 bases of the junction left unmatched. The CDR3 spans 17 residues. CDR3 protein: CASSPIVGGNSGNTIYF. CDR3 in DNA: TGTGCCAGCTCACCGATAGTAGGGGGCAACTCTGGAAACACCATATATTTT.

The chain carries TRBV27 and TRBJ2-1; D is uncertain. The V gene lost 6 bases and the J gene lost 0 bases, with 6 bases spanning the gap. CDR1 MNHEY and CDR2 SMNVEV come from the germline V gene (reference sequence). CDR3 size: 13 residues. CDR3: CASRQSSYNEQFF. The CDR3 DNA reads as TGTGCCAGCAGACAGAGCTCCTACAATGAGCAGTTCTTC.

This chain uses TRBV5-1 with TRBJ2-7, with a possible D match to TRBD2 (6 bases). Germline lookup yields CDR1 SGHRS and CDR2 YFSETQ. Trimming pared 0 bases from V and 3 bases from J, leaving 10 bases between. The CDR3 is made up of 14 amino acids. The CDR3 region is CASSLVLGGYEQYF. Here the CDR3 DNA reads TGCGCCAGCAGCTTGGTATTGGGAGGCTACGAGCAGTACTTC.

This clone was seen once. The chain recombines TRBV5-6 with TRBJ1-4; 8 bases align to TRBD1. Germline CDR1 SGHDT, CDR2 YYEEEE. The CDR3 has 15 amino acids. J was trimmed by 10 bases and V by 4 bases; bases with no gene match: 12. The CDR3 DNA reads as TGTGCCAGCAGCAAAGGACAGGGAGTGAAGGGAAAACTGTTTTTT. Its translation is CASSKGQGVKGKLFF.

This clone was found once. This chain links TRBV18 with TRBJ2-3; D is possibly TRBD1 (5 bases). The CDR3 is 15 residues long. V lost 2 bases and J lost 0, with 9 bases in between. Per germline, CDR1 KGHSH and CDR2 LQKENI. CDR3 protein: CASSPGHTSTDTQYF. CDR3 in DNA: TGTGCCAGCTCACCAGGACATACTAGCACAGATACGCAGTATTTT.

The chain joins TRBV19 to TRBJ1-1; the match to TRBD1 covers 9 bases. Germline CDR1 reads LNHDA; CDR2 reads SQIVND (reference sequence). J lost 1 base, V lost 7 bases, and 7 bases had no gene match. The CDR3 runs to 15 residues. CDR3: CASNMDRGRNTEAFF. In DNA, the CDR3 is TGTGCCAGTAATATGGACAGGGGAAGGAACACTGAAGCTTTCTTT.